Detailed here is one T cell receptor (beta chain). This record comes from a study of blood T cell repertoires in COVID-19. The method was immunoSEQ multiplex PCR; TCRdb's version includes in-frame clones alone and lacks a portion of them. The table shows roughly 250,000 clones, with more than 75% occurring only once. In germline, CDR1 is SGHAT, CDR2 FQNNGV. V was shortened by 5 bases and J by 2 bases, with 3 bases between the two germline ends. This CDR3 region has 11 residues. The clonotype comes from a woman aged 40-49 years with acute COVID-19. The chain employs TRBV11-2 and TRBJ1-1, with D uncertain. Sequenced material: PBMCs or T cells enriched from blood (not recorded which). In nucleotides, the CDR3 is TGTGCCAGCAGCCCTAACACTGAAGCTTTCTTT. Amino acid sequence: CASSPNTEAFF.